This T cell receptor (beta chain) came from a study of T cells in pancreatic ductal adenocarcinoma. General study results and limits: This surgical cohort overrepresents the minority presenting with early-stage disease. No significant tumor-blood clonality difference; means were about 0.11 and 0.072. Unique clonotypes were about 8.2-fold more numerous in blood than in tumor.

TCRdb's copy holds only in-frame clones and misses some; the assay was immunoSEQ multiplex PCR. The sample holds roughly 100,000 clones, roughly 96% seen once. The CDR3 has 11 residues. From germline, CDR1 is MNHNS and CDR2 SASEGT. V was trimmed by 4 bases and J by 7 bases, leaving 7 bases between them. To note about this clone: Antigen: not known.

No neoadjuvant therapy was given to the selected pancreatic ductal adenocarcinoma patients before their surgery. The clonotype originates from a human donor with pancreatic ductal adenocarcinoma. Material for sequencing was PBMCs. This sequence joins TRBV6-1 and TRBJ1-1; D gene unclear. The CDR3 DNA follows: TGTGCCAGCAGTGGGGAGGTTGAAGCTTTCTTT. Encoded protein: CASSGEVEAFF.